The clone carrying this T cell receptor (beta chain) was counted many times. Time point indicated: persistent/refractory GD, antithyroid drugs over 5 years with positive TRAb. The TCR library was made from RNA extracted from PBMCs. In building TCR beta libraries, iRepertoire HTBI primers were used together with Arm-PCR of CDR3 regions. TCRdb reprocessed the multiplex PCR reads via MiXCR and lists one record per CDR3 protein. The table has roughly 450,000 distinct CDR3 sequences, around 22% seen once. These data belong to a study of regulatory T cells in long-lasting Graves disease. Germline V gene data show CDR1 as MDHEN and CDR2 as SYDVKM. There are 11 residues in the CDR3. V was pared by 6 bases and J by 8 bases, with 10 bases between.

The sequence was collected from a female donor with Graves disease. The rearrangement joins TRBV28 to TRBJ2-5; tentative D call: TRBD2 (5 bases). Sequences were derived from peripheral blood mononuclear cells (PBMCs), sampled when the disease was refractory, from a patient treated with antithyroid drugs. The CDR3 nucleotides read TGTGCCAGCAGCTTTCGGGAAACCCAGTACTTC. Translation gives CASSFRETQYF.